One and the same sample provided the 8 T cell receptor beta chains below, sequenced in a study of blood T cell repertoires in COVID-19. Measured with immunoSEQ multiplex PCR; TCRdb has only the in-frame clones, and not every one. The repertoire holds 81,000 or so clones, with 75% to 90% as singletons. Sequenced sample: peripheral blood. The receptors here all came from a man between 65 and 85 years old with active or convalescent COVID-19.

V is TRBV19 and J is TRBJ2-5; 11 bases line up with TRBD2. Germline values: CDR1 LNHDA, CDR2 SQIVND (reference sequence). The J segment lost 4 bases and the V segment lost 1 base, leaving 5 bases of the junction unmatched. CDR3 size: 16 residues. CDR3 residues: CASSIVAGGLRETQYF. The CDR3 nucleotides are TGTGCCAGTAGTATAGTAGCGGGGGGGCTTCGAGAGACCCAGTACTTC.

This chain connects TRBV7-9 to TRBJ2-7; TRBD1 aligns across 7 bases. Germline assignment: CDR1 SEHNR and CDR2 FQNEAQ (reference sequence). The V and J ends lost 4 bases and 7 bases, in that order; junction bases with no gene match: 10. The length of the CDR3 is 14 residues. Here the CDR3 DNA reads TGTGCCAGCAGCTCGACAGGGACGCTATCGGAGCAGTACTTC. Its translation is CASSSTGTLSEQYF.

The chain recombines TRBV12-3 or TRBV12-4 with TRBJ2-5, with D hard to call. The ends were cut back, 2 bases at V and 2 bases at J, with 6 bases in the middle. The CDR3 totals 13 residues. The CDR3 here is CASSLKQQETQYF. DNA for the CDR3: TGTGCCAGCAGTTTAAAACAACAAGAGACCCAGTACTTC.

The V call is TRBV13, the J call TRBJ1-2; the D is unclear. CDR1 is PRHDT, CDR2 FYEKMQ, per germline (reference sequence). Between the trimmed V and J ends, which lost 2 bases and 8 bases, there was a span of 9 bases. The CDR3 loop spans 12 amino acids. CDR3 loop: CASSLIAAGYTF. For the CDR3, the DNA is TGTGCCAGCAGCTTAATAGCGGCGGGCTACACCTTC.

The chain links TRBV3-1 (or the pseudogene TRBV3-2) to TRBJ2-2, with 8 nucleotides matching TRBD1. The CDR3 has 17 amino acids. After removal of 1 base from V and 3 bases from J, the junction contained 7 bases not matched to a gene. Looked up from germline, CDR1 is LGHDT and CDR2 is YNNKEL (reference sequence). CDR3: CASSQAFRGQDTGELFF. Here the CDR3 DNA reads TGTGCCAGCAGCCAAGCTTTCAGGGGGCAGGACACCGGGGAGCTGTTTTTT.

The chain links TRBV2 to TRBJ1-6; 9 nucleotides agree with TRBD1. Germline-derived CDR1 and CDR2 are SNHLY and FYNNEI. The J segment lost 6 bases and the V segment lost 11 bases, leaving 5 bases of the junction unmatched. CDR3 length: 13 residues. This chain's CDR3 is CAGKDRGNSPLHF. In DNA form, the CDR3 reads TGTGCCGGGAAGGACAGGGGTAATTCACCCCTCCACTTT.

The chain carries TRBV24-1 and TRBJ2-3, with D possibly TRBD2 on 5 matching bases. Germline-derived CDR1 and CDR2 are KGHDR and SFDVKD. The CDR3 consists of 14 residues. The V gene lost 3 bases and the J gene lost 6 bases, with 12 bases spanning the gap. The CDR3 DNA sequence: TGTGCCACCAGTGATCCGGGGAATCGGGATACGCAGTATTTT. Its translation: CATSDPGNRDTQYF.

The rearrangement uses TRBV7-9 and TRBJ1-1; D unclear. Germline V gives CDR1 SEHNR, CDR2 FQNEAQ (reference sequence). Trimming removed 2 bases from V and 4 bases from J, with 11 bases in between. This CDR3 spans 14 amino acids. The CDR3 spells CASSLSEATTEAFF. The CDR3 region has the DNA TGTGCCAGCAGCTTAAGTGAGGCGACCACTGAAGCTTTCTTT.